The entry that follows covers one TCR beta chain sequence. Its target is unknown. The data were obtained in a study of blood T cell dynamics during melanoma immunotherapy. The wider study: First-line therapy was either pembrolizumab or nivolumab with ipilimumab for metastatic melanoma.

CDR1 and CDR2 (germline): SGHVS, FNYEAQ. Trimming left V 5 bases short and J 0 bases short, with 7 bases between. The CDR3 is 13 residues long. Documented time point: week 3, after first cycle of checkpoint inhibitor. Prior systemic cancer therapy, immunosuppressant use and other active malignancies excluded patients. Libraries were prepared by immunoSEQ multiplex PCR; TCRdb keeps only in-frame clonotypes and omits some of them. Among around 12,000 clones listed, approximately 90% were seen once. Broader study findings: Cell-free DNA CDR3 sequences most resembled the immune-effector CD8+ subset, which was also most clonal.

This receptor was taken from a human donor with melanoma. The rearrangement joins TRBV7-6 to TRBJ1-1, with D possibly being TRBD1 (6 bases). The specimen was effector memory CD8+ T cells from blood, collected from a patient treated with checkpoint blockade. CDR3 nucleotides: TGTGCCAGCAGCGGGACACTGAACACTGAAGCTTTCTTT. It is translated as CASSGTLNTEAFF.